These 19 T cell receptor beta chains were all obtained from the same sample, sequenced in a study of T cell changes during pregnancy in multiple sclerosis. Sequenced by immunoSEQ multiplex PCR; TCRdb stores in-frame clones only, minus some. The sample has about 38,000 clones; 94% are singletons. The sample here was CD4+ T cells from peripheral blood mononuclear cells, taken in the second trimester of pregnancy. These TCRs come from a female donor with multiple sclerosis, enrolled in a pregnancy study.

The chain uses TRBV6-5 and TRBJ1-1, with 9 positions matching TRBD1. Per the germline V gene, CDR1 is MNHEY and CDR2 is SVGAGI. The CDR3 has 14 amino acids. The trim removed 3 bases at V and 5 bases at J, leaving 4 bases unmatched. The CDR3 reads CASSYQTGGTEAFF. CDR3 in DNA: TGTGCCAGCAGTTATCAGACAGGGGGTACTGAAGCTTTCTTT.

The chain links TRBV7-9 to TRBJ1-2; 10 nucleotides line up with TRBD1. Germline assignment: CDR1 SEHNR and CDR2 FQNEAQ (reference sequence). The CDR3 is 13 amino acids. Trimming at V came to 5 bases and at J to 8 bases, leaving 5 bases not matched to a gene. CDR3 amino acids: CASSLGQGLGYTF. The CDR3 DNA reads TGTGCCAGCAGCCTGGGACAGGGGTTGGGCTACACCTTC.

In DNA form, the CDR3 reads TGTGCCAGCAGTACTAGCGGGTTATCAGATACGCAGTATTTT. Translating it yields CASSTSGLSDTQYF. The chain is built from TRBV6-5 and TRBJ2-3; TRBD2 matches at 9 bases. Per germline, CDR1 MNHEY and CDR2 SVGAGI. The CDR3 consists of 14 residues. The J segment lost 4 bases and the V segment lost 5 bases, leaving 4 bases of the junction unmatched.

This chain joins TRBV5-1 and TRBJ2-1; 9 bases are shared with TRBD2. V trimming: 3 bases; J trimming: 8 bases; junction bases outside the gene matches: 12. In germline, CDR1 is SGHRS, CDR2 YFSETQ. CDR3 length: 16 residues. The CDR3 loop reads CASSSTGTSLWDEQFF. CDR3 DNA: TGCGCCAGCAGCTCTACCGGGACTAGCCTTTGGGATGAGCAGTTCTTC.

This chain connects TRBV11-3 to TRBJ2-5; D is unclear. V was shortened by 5 bases and J by 4 bases, with 11 bases between the two germline ends. The CDR3 contains 13 residues. Germline loops: CDR1 SGHNT, CDR2 YENEEA. CDR3 sequence (DNA): TGTGCCAGCAGCCCCAATGTCGGAGAGACCCAGTACTTC. Amino acid sequence: CASSPNVGETQYF.

This clone was recorded a few times. This sequence joins TRBV19 and TRBJ1-5; no clear D gene. The V end was cut by 7 bases, the J end by 9 bases, with 13 bases between. The germline CDR1 and CDR2 sequences are LNHDA and SQIVND (reference sequence). The CDR3 is 12 amino acids. This chain's CDR3 is CASTAPPGPQHF. CDR3 DNA sequence: TGTGCCAGTACCGCCCCCCCGGGGCCCCAGCATTTT.

The chain carries TRBV2 and TRBJ2-1; 15 bases match TRBD2. With 6 bases clipped from V and 7 bases from J, the junction kept 1 base outside the gene matches. The V gene's germline CDR1 is SNHLY and CDR2 FYNNEI. CDR3 size: 14 residues. The CDR3 DNA reads TGTGCCAGCAGAGGACTAGCGGGGGGGAATGAGCAGTTCTTC. Its translation: CASRGLAGGNEQFF.

The V call is TRBV10-3, the J call TRBJ2-3; tentatively, D is TRBD1 (6 bases). V lost 5 bases and J 0 bases, leaving 15 bases between the germline ends. This CDR3 comprises 16 residues. The V gene's germline CDR1 is ENHRY and CDR2 SYGVKD. The CDR3 here is CAISSPLGASTDTQYF. The CDR3, as DNA: TGTGCCATCAGTTCCCCCCTGGGGGCTAGCACAGATACGCAGTATTTT.

The V and J genes are TRBV7-2 and TRBJ2-3, with 8 bases aligning to TRBD2. With V trimmed by 1 base and J by 4 bases, 1 base remained unmatched. The CDR3 length is 14 residues. Germline V gene lookup returns CDR1 SGHTA and CDR2 FQGNSA. The CDR3 bases are TGTGCCAGCAGCTTAGGGACTAGCCCAGATACGCAGTATTTT. This codes for CASSLGTSPDTQYF.

A single count supports this clone. V and J are TRBV18 and TRBJ1-1; 7 nucleotides agree with TRBD1. V shed 6 bases, J shed 5 bases, and the junction held 6 bases outside the gene matches. This CDR3 region has 13 residues. Germline CDR1 KGHSH, CDR2 LQKENI. DNA for the CDR3: TGTGCCAGCTCCCGGGACAGTCAAACTGAAGCTTTCTTT. Residues: CASSRDSQTEAFF.

V gene TRBV28 combines with J gene TRBJ1-5; D is unresolved. The CDR3 covers 12 residues. CDR1 is MDHEN, CDR2 SYDVKM, per germline. Trimming took off 6 bases at V and 0 bases at J, with 3 bases between the two ends. The CDR3 is CASRYSNQPQHF. As DNA, the CDR3 is TGTGCCAGCAGGTATAGCAATCAGCCCCAGCATTTT.

The chain joins TRBV28 to TRBJ2-3; TRBD2 aligns across 9 bases. Germline CDR1 reads MDHEN; CDR2 reads SYDVKM. The CDR3 has 14 residues. V lost 4 bases and J lost 8; bases outside the gene matches: 7. The chain's CDR3 is CASSSSGAGLTQYF. The CDR3 nucleotides are TGTGCCAGCAGTTCTAGCGGGGCTGGACTTACGCAGTATTTT.

The chain uses TRBV11-2 and TRBJ2-1; 9 positions match TRBD1. The CDR3 is 15 residues long. V lost 5 bases to trimming and J lost 7 bases; unmatched junction nucleotides: 9. The V gene's germline CDR1 is SGHAT and CDR2 FQNNGV. The CDR3 sequence: CASSKGQGIWNEQFF. CDR3 DNA sequence: TGTGCCAGCAGCAAGGGACAGGGTATTTGGAATGAGCAGTTCTTC.

This clone was detected a few times. The chain employs TRBV10-1 and TRBJ2-1; 12 bases align to TRBD2. The CDR3 spans 19 residues. The ends lost 2 bases at V and 9 bases at J; junction bases unmatched: 17. Germline CDR1 reads WNHNN; CDR2 reads SYGVQD (reference sequence). The chain's CDR3 is CASSENPSGGAVEFSEQFF. The CDR3 DNA reads as TGCGCCAGCAGTGAGAACCCTAGCGGGGGGGCCGTGGAATTCAGTGAGCAGTTCTTC.

This clone was recorded only once. The chain employs TRBV5-4 and TRBJ1-2; TRBD1 agrees at 9 bases. Trimming removed 4 bases from V and 2 bases from J; junction bases left unmatched: 9. This CDR3 is built from 16 residues. Looked up from germline, CDR1 is SGHNT and CDR2 is YYREEE (reference sequence). The CDR3, as DNA: TGTGCCAGCAGCACGACAGGGGGTGCCACCAACTATGGCTACACCTTC. The encoded protein is CASSTTGGATNYGYTF.

The rearrangement uses TRBV4-1 and TRBJ2-7; 7 bases align to TRBD2. V trimming: 2 bases; J trimming: 3 bases; junction bases outside the gene matches: 7. The germline V gene has CDR1 MGHRA and CDR2 YSYEKL. The CDR3 covers 15 residues. CDR3 coding DNA: TGCGCCAGCAGCCAAACCCTAGCGGAGATCTACGAGCAGTACTTC. It is translated as CASSQTLAEIYEQYF.

The J gene is TRBJ2-2, the V gene TRBV5-1; 8 bases match TRBD2. Per germline, CDR1 SGHRS and CDR2 YFSETQ. The CDR3 is 18 residues long. Unmatched junction bases numbered 7, after V lost 0 bases and J lost 0 bases. The CDR3 sequence is CASSLDVAGRSNTGELFF. The CDR3 DNA follows: TGCGCCAGCAGCTTGGATGTAGCGGGGAGATCGAACACCGGGGAGCTGTTTTTT.

In this sample, this clone turned up once. V usage is TRBV7-3 and J usage is TRBJ2-3, with D perhaps TRBD2 (5 bases). This CDR3 comprises 16 residues. CDR1 and CDR2 from the germline V gene are SGHTA and FQGTGA. Trimming took off 2 bases at V and 6 bases at J, with 18 bases between the two ends. The CDR3 protein is CASSLVSRGWADTQYF. The CDR3 DNA is TGTGCCAGCAGCTTAGTCTCCCGCGGGTGGGCGGATACGCAGTATTTT.

The chain employs TRBV30 and TRBJ2-3; D is unclear. The CDR3 has 12 residues. Trimming stripped 2 bases from V and 1 base from J, with 4 bases between. CDR1 is GTSNPN, CDR2 SVGIG, per germline (reference sequence). The DNA for the CDR3 is TGTGCCTGGAGTTCCGGCACAGATACGCAGTATTTT. It specifies CAWSSGTDTQYF.